This T cell receptor beta chain was retrieved from a study of T cell responses to AZD1222 COVID-19 vaccine. The repertoire was sequenced with immunoSEQ multiplex PCR; TCRdb's copy has only in-frame clones and lacks some. The table lists 150,000 to 180,000 clones, 85% to 90% of them singletons. The CDR3 length is 15 residues. Trimming stripped 0 bases from V and 4 bases from J, with 13 bases between. Germline V CDR1 and CDR2: SGHKS, YYEKEE (reference sequence). V is TRBV5-5 and J is TRBJ1-2; D is unresolved. Sequences were derived from peripheral blood, sampled on day 0 of MenACWY control vaccination. The clonotype comes from an adult in good health. For the CDR3, the DNA is TGTGCCAGCAGCTTGGTTGACGGGTTAGGCTATGGCTACACCTTC. Translated, it gives CASSLVDGLGYGYTF.